These T cell receptor beta chains were read from a single sample in a study of blood T cell repertoires in COVID-19. Sequencing was performed with immunoSEQ multiplex PCR; in TCRdb, only in-frame clones are kept and a portion is missing. Of 120,000 to 150,000 clones listed, over 75% are singletons. The sequencing sample was made of peripheral blood. These receptors were collected from a woman in her 50s with acute or convalescent COVID-19. CDR3s include the opening cysteine and the closing phenylalanine or tryptophan. D genes are given only for firm matches. Part of the rows lack a size; the others show once, few, many or a class for expanded clones.

D gene: NA; J gene: TRBJ2-7; V gene: TRBV11-1; clone size: NA; CDR3 protein: CASSLGLDEQYF; CDR3 DNA: TGTGCCAGCAGCCTCGGTTTGGACGAGCAGTACTTC
D gene: TRBD1; J gene: TRBJ2-2; V gene: TRBV12-5; clone size: NA; CDR3 protein: CASGRAATTGADGELFF; CDR3 DNA: TGTGCTAGTGGCCGGGCGGCCACGACAGGGGCTGACGGGGAGCTGTTTTTT
D gene: TRBD1; J gene: TRBJ1-2; V gene: TRBV4-2; clone size: once; CDR3 protein: CASSSTGGDGYTF; CDR3 DNA: TGTGCCAGCAGCTCTACAGGGGGGGATGGCTACACCTTC
D gene: NA; J gene: TRBJ1-4; V gene: TRBV12-3/TRBV12-4; clone size: once; CDR3 protein: CAIGQGNEKLFF; CDR3 DNA: TGTGCCATCGGGCAGGGGAATGAAAAACTGTTTTTT
D gene: NA; J gene: TRBJ2-7; V gene: TRBV7-9; clone size: NA; CDR3 protein: CASSLDLRGYEQYF; CDR3 DNA: TGTGCCAGCAGCTTAGACCTTCGGGGCTACGAGCAGTACTTC
D gene: NA; J gene: TRBJ1-3; V gene: TRBV3-1/TRBV3-2; clone size: NA; CDR3 protein: CASSPRTAAGNTIYF; CDR3 DNA: TGTGCCAGCAGCCCTAGAACGGCGGCAGGAAACACCATATATTTT
D gene: NA; J gene: TRBJ2-1; V gene: TRBV11-2; clone size: NA; CDR3 protein: CASRKSGTYNEQFF; CDR3 DNA: TGTGCCAGCAGAAAGAGCGGAACCTACAATGAGCAGTTCTTC
D gene: TRBD1; J gene: TRBJ2-7; V gene: TRBV27; clone size: NA; CDR3 protein: CASRLTGAYSSYEQYF; CDR3 DNA: TGTGCCAGCAGGCTGACAGGGGCCTATAGCTCCTACGAGCAGTACTTC
D gene: NA; J gene: TRBJ1-4; V gene: TRBV7-9; clone size: NA; CDR3 protein: CASSLTATNEKLFF; CDR3 DNA: TGTGCCAGCAGCCTCACGGCAACTAATGAAAAACTGTTTTTT
D gene: NA; J gene: TRBJ1-1; V gene: TRBV4-3; clone size: NA; CDR3 protein: CASSYRTRGTEAFF; CDR3 DNA: TGCGCCAGCAGCTATCGTACAAGGGGGACTGAAGCTTTCTTT
D gene: NA; J gene: TRBJ1-2; V gene: TRBV4-3; clone size: few; CDR3 protein: CASSQGGAGRQGYTF; CDR3 DNA: TGCGCCAGCAGCCAGGGTGGGGCAGGGCGGCAAGGCTACACCTTC
D gene: NA; J gene: TRBJ1-6; V gene: TRBV2; clone size: NA; CDR3 protein: CASLRQASSYNSPLHF; CDR3 DNA: TGTGCCAGCCTCCGACAGGCAAGCTCCTATAATTCACCCCTCCACTTT
D gene: TRBD2; J gene: TRBJ2-1; V gene: TRBV19; clone size: NA; CDR3 protein: CAIGELAGGRNEQFF; CDR3 DNA: TGTGCCATAGGGGAGCTAGCGGGGGGCCGGAATGAGCAGTTCTTC
D gene: NA; J gene: TRBJ1-2; V gene: TRBV6-5; clone size: NA; CDR3 protein: CASSRDINYGYTF; CDR3 DNA: TGTGCCAGCAGTAGGGACATAAACTATGGCTACACCTTC
D gene: TRBD1; J gene: TRBJ1-1; V gene: TRBV10-3; clone size: NA; CDR3 protein: CAINGQGMNTEAFF; CDR3 DNA: TGTGCCATCAACGGACAGGGGATGAACACTGAAGCTTTCTTT
D gene: NA; J gene: TRBJ2-1; V gene: TRBV11-2; clone size: NA; CDR3 protein: CASSFGDSGNEQFF; CDR3 DNA: TGTGCCAGCAGCTTCGGAGATTCGGGGAATGAGCAGTTCTTC
D gene: TRBD1; J gene: TRBJ1-6; V gene: TRBV28; clone size: NA; CDR3 protein: CASTRQGNSPLHF; CDR3 DNA: TGTGCCAGCACCCGACAGGGAAATTCACCCCTCCACTTT
D gene: TRBD1; J gene: TRBJ1-1; V gene: TRBV3-1/TRBV3-2; clone size: once; CDR3 protein: CASSHGQGRTEAFF; CDR3 DNA: TGTGCCAGCAGCCATGGACAGGGGCGGACTGAAGCTTTCTTT
D gene: NA; J gene: TRBJ1-1; V gene: TRBV18; clone size: NA; CDR3 protein: CASSPPPHGEPNTEAFF; CDR3 DNA: TGTGCCAGCTCACCACCACCTCATGGAGAGCCGAACACTGAAGCTTTCTTT
D gene: TRBD1; J gene: TRBJ1-2; V gene: TRBV6-2/TRBV6-3; clone size: NA; CDR3 protein: CASSDPGTGVGYTF; CDR3 DNA: TGTGCCAGCAGTGACCCCGGGACAGGGGTCGGCTACACCTTC
D gene: NA; J gene: TRBJ1-1; V gene: TRBV13; clone size: NA; CDR3 protein: CASRTGQGTEAFF; CDR3 DNA: TGTGCCAGCAGAACAGGCCAGGGCACTGAAGCTTTCTTT
D gene: NA; J gene: TRBJ2-3; V gene: TRBV7-2; clone size: NA; CDR3 protein: CASSSAGSADTQYF; CDR3 DNA: TGTGCCAGCTCCTCGGCGGGGTCCGCGGATACGCAGTATTTT
D gene: NA; J gene: TRBJ1-2; V gene: TRBV30; clone size: NA; CDR3 protein: CAWSPTPGGYTF; CDR3 DNA: TGTGCCTGGAGTCCTACGCCCGGGGGCTACACCTTC
D gene: TRBD1; J gene: TRBJ1-1; V gene: TRBV18; clone size: NA; CDR3 protein: CASRDRGWFEAFF; CDR3 DNA: TGTGCCAGCCGGGACAGGGGTTGGTTTGAAGCTTTCTTT
D gene: NA; J gene: TRBJ2-7; V gene: TRBV30; clone size: many; CDR3 protein: CAWSVYSLESSYEQYF; CDR3 DNA: TGTGCCTGGAGTGTATATTCGTTGGAGTCCTCCTACGAGCAGTACTTC
D gene: TRBD2; J gene: TRBJ2-1; V gene: TRBV6-5; clone size: NA; CDR3 protein: CASNAGGSYNEQFF; CDR3 DNA: TGTGCCAGCAACGCCGGGGGGTCCTACAATGAGCAGTTCTTC
D gene: TRBD2; J gene: TRBJ2-1; V gene: TRBV6-2/TRBV6-3; clone size: NA; CDR3 protein: CASSSSGTSNEQFF; CDR3 DNA: TGTGCCAGCAGTTCGTCCGGGACTAGCAATGAGCAGTTCTTC
D gene: NA; J gene: TRBJ1-1; V gene: TRBV7-2; clone size: NA; CDR3 protein: CASSPRSGWDTEAFF; CDR3 DNA: TGTGCCAGCAGCCCGAGGTCGGGGTGGGACACTGAAGCTTTCTTT
D gene: TRBD1; J gene: TRBJ2-2; V gene: TRBV4-3; clone size: NA; CDR3 protein: CASSPDTGGSTGELFF; CDR3 DNA: TGCGCCAGCAGCCCGGATACAGGGGGAAGCACCGGGGAGCTGTTTTTT
D gene: TRBD2; J gene: TRBJ2-5; V gene: TRBV9; clone size: NA; CDR3 protein: CASSSPGLAGGETQYF; CDR3 DNA: TGTGCCAGCAGCTCCCCGGGACTAGCGGGGGGAGAGACCCAGTACTTC
D gene: TRBD1; J gene: TRBJ1-4; V gene: TRBV28; clone size: few; CDR3 protein: CASIPGQRPEKLFF; CDR3 DNA: TGTGCCAGTATCCCGGGACAGCGACCAGAAAAACTGTTTTTT
D gene: TRBD2; J gene: TRBJ2-1; V gene: TRBV7-3; clone size: NA; CDR3 protein: CASSSGLAGGHNEQFF; CDR3 DNA: TGTGCCAGCAGCTCCGGACTAGCGGGGGGCCACAATGAGCAGTTCTTC
D gene: TRBD1; J gene: TRBJ1-1; V gene: TRBV19; clone size: NA; CDR3 protein: CASNRGGQLNTEAFF; CDR3 DNA: TGTGCCAGTAATCGAGGGGGACAGCTGAACACTGAAGCTTTCTTT
D gene: TRBD2; J gene: TRBJ2-6; V gene: TRBV5-1; clone size: NA; CDR3 protein: CASSLREPGANVLTF; CDR3 DNA: TGCGCCAGCAGTTTGCGGGAGCCTGGGGCCAACGTCCTGACTTTC
D gene: NA; J gene: TRBJ1-5; V gene: TRBV19; clone size: NA; CDR3 protein: CASSMGRFSNQPQHF; CDR3 DNA: TGTGCCAGTAGTATGGGCAGATTTTCCAATCAGCCCCAGCATTTT
D gene: TRBD1; J gene: TRBJ1-6; V gene: TRBV27; clone size: once; CDR3 protein: CASSRDRGNSPLHF; CDR3 DNA: TGTGCCAGCAGCCGGGACAGGGGGAATTCACCCCTCCACTTT
D gene: NA; J gene: TRBJ1-1; V gene: TRBV7-2; clone size: NA; CDR3 protein: CASSVTGGSTEAFF; CDR3 DNA: TGTGCCAGCAGCGTTACGGGGGGTTCCACTGAAGCTTTCTTT
D gene: NA; J gene: TRBJ2-5; V gene: TRBV20-1; clone size: NA; CDR3 protein: CSASLPGGSGTQYF; CDR3 DNA: TGCAGTGCTAGTTTGCCAGGAGGTTCTGGGACCCAGTACTTC
D gene: NA; J gene: TRBJ1-1; V gene: TRBV3-1/TRBV3-2; clone size: NA; CDR3 protein: CASSQVRDEAFF; CDR3 DNA: TGTGCCAGCAGCCAAGTTCGAGATGAAGCTTTCTTT